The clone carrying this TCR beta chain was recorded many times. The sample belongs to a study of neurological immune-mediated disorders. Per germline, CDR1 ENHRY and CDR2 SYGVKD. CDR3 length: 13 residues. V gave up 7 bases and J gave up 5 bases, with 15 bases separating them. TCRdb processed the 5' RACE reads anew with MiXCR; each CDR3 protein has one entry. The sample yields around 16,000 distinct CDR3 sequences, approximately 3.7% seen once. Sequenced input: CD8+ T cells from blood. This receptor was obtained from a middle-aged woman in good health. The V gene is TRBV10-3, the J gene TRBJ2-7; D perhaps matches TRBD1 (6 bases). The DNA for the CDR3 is TGTGCCATCACCGTGGGACAAGGTAACGAGCAGTACTTC. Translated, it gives CAITVGQGNEQYF.